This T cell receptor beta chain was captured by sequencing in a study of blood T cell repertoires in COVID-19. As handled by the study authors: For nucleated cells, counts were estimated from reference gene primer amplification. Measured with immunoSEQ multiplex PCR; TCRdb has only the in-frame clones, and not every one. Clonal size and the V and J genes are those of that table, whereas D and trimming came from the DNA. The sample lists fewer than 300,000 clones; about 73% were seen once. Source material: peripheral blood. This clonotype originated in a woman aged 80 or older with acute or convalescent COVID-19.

CDR3 nucleotide sequence: TGTGCCAGCAGCCAAGAACAGGGTGGGAAACTGTTTTTT. Residues: CASSQEQGGKLFF. The chain employs TRBV3-1 (or the pseudogene TRBV3-2) and TRBJ1-4; weak D call: TRBD1 (6 bases). The CDR3 contains 13 residues. V gave up 0 bases and J gave up 11 bases, with 10 bases separating them. From germline, CDR1 is LGHDT and CDR2 YNNKEL (reference sequence).